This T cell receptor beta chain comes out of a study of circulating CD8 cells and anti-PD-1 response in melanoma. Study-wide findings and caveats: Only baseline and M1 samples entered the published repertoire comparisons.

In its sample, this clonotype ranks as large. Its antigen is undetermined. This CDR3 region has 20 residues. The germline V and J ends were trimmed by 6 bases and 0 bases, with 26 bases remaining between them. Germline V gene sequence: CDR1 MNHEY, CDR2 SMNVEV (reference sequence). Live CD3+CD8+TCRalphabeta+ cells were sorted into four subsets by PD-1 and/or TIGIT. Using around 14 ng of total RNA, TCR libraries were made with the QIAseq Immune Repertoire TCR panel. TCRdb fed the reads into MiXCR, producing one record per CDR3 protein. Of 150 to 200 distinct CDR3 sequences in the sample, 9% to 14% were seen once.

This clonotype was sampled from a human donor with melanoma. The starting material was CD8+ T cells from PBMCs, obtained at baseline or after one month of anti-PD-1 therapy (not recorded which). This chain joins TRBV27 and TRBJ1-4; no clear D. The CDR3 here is CASRATSGGWRDATNEKLFF. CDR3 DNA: TGTGCCAGCAGAGCTACCTCAGGAGGATGGAGGGATGCAACTAATGAAAAACTGTTTTTT.